Included here is one T cell receptor (beta chain) sequence, with context. The antigen remains undetermined. This specimen comes from a study of OX40 agonist ivuxolimab in advanced cancers. Turning to the study itself: Cancers in dose escalation were hepatocellular, melanoma, renal cell and head and neck. Study-level points and caveats: Some patients without response likewise showed low normalized clonal expansion.

The protocol was immunoSEQ multiplex PCR, while the TCRdb copy is restricted to in-frame clones and leaves out a portion. This table holds about 77,000 clones, around 83% found once. Per the germline V gene, CDR1 is LNHDA and CDR2 is SQIVND (reference sequence). This CDR3 contains 14 residues. V lost 1 base to trimming and J lost 1 base, with 7 bases between them. The specimen was CD4+ or CD8+ T cells sorted from blood, collected in a trial of the OX40 agonist ivuxolimab. The sequence derives from an adult with an advanced solid tumor such as melanoma, head and neck, liver or kidney cancer. The rearrangement links TRBV19 to TRBJ1-1, with D tentatively TRBD1 (5 bases). Here the CDR3 reads CASSIGGWNTEAFF. CDR3 DNA: TGTGCCAGTAGTATAGGGGGCTGGAACACTGAAGCTTTCTTT.